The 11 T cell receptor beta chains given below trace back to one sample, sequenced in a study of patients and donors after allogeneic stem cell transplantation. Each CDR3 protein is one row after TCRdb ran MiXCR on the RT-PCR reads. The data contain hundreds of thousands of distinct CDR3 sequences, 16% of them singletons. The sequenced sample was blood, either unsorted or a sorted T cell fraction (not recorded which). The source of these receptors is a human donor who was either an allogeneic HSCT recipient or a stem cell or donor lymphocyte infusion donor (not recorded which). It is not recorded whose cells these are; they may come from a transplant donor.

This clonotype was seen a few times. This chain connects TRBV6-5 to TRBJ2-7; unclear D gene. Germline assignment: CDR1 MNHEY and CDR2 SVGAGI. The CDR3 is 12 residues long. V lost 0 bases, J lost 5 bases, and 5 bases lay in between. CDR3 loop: CASSYSADEQYF. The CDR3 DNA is TGTGCCAGCAGTTACTCGGCGGACGAGCAGTACTTC.

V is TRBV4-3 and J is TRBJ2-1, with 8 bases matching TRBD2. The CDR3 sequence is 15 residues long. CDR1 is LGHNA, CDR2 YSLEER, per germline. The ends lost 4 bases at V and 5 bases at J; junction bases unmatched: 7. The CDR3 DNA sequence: TGCGCCAGCAGCCGGCATCGGGGGGGCGACAATGAGCAGTTCTTC. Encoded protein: CASSRHRGGDNEQFF.

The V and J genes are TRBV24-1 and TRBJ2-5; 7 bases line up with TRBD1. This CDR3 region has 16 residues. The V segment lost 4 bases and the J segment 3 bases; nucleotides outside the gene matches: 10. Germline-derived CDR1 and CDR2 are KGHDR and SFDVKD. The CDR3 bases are TGTGCCACCAGTGACGGCCGGACAGGCGAAAAAGAGACCCAGTACTTC. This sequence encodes CATSDGRTGEKETQYF.

The CDR3 protein is CASSIGHRGMRTDTQYF. DNA for the CDR3: TGTGCCAGTAGTATAGGCCACAGGGGTATGCGCACAGATACGCAGTATTTT. The chain joins TRBV19 to TRBJ2-3, with 7 bases that match TRBD1. V was pared by 1 base and J by 1 base, with 8 bases of the junction left unmatched. The CDR3 extends over 17 amino acids. Germline-derived CDR1 and CDR2 are LNHDA and SQIVND (reference sequence).

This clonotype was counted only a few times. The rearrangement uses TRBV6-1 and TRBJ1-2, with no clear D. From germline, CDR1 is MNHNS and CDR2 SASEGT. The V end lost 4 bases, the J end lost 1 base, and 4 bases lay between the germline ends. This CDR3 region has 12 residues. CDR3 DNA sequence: TGTGCCAGCAGTGTCGGTAACTATGGCTACACCTTC. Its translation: CASSVGNYGYTF.

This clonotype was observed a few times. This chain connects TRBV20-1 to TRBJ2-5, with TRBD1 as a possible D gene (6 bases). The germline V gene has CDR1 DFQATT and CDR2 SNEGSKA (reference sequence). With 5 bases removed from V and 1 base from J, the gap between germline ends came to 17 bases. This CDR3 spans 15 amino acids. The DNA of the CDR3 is TGCAGTGCTGTTCTACCACGACAGGTCCAAGAGACCCAGTACTTC. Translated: CSAVLPRQVQETQYF.

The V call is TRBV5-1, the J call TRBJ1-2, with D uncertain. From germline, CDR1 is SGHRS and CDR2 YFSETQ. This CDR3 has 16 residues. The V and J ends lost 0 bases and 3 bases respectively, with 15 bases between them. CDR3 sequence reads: CASSLAERKGYYGYTF. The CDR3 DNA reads TGCGCCAGCAGCTTGGCGGAGAGAAAGGGTTACTATGGCTACACCTTC.

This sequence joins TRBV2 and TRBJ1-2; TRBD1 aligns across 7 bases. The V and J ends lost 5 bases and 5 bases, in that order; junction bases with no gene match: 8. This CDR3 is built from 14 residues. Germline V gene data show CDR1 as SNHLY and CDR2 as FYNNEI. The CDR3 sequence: CASSPQGSEYGYTF. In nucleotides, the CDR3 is TGTGCCAGCAGTCCACAGGGGTCAGAGTATGGCTACACCTTC.

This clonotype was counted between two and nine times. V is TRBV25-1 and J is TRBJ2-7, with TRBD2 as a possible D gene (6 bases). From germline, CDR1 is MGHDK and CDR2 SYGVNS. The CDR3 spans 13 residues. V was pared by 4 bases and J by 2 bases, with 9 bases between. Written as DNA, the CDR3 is TGTGCCAGCAGTGTGTGGGGGGCCTACGAGCAGTACTTC. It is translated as CASSVWGAYEQYF.

The CDR3 DNA is TGTGCCAGCAGCTCGAGGGGTCTCGAGCAGTACTTC. Amino acids: CASSSRGLEQYF. The chain couples TRBV7-9 to TRBJ2-7; possibly TRBD1 or TRBD2 for D (5 bases each). From germline, CDR1 is SEHNR and CDR2 FQNEAQ (reference sequence). This CDR3 is 12 amino acids long. V was pared by 4 bases and J by 6 bases, with 10 bases between.

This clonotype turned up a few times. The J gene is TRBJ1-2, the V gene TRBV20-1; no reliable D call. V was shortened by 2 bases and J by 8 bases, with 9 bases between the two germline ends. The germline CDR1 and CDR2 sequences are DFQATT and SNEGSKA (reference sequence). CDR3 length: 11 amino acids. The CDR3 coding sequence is TGCAGTGCTAGAACGCCAGGAGGCTACACCTTC. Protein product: CSARTPGGYTF.